What follows are 10 T cell receptor beta chains derived from one specimen sequenced in a study of cytomegalovirus exposure and HLA in healthy donors. The PCR was carried out with 60 Vbeta primers and 13 Jbeta primers. Assay: immunoSEQ multiplex PCR; the TCRdb copy retains only in-frame clones and omits some. The sample carries about 210,000 clones, 70% to 90% recorded once. The specimen was PBMCs. The receptors were sampled from a girl between 2 and 10 years old in good health and CMV-seronegative.

V usage is TRBV5-4 and J usage is TRBJ2-7; the match to TRBD1 covers 8 bases. V lost 0 bases and J lost 4; bases outside the gene matches: 6. Looked up from germline, CDR1 is SGHNT and CDR2 is YYREEE (reference sequence). The CDR3 contains 15 residues. The CDR3 loop is CASSLGQGAGYEQYF. CDR3 DNA sequence: TGTGCCAGCAGCTTGGGGCAGGGGGCGGGGTACGAGCAGTACTTC.

The chain employs TRBV7-2 and TRBJ1-2; D possibly corresponds to TRBD1 (6 bases). CDR1 and CDR2 from the germline V gene are SGHTA and FQGNSA. The V end lost 3 bases, the J end lost 3 bases, and 11 bases lay between the germline ends. The CDR3 totals 14 residues. CDR3 DNA: TGTGCCAGCAGCTTCCACAGGGACGACTATGGCTACACCTTC. The encoded protein is CASSFHRDDYGYTF.

CDR3 DNA: TGCAGCGTTGGACGGACAGGGGACATGAACACTGAAGCTTTCTTT. It yields the protein CSVGRTGDMNTEAFF. The chain combines TRBV29-1 with TRBJ1-1, with TRBD1 identical over 9 bases. The CDR3 has 15 residues. V lost 4 bases and J lost 0; bases outside the gene matches: 6. Looked up from germline, CDR1 is SQVTM and CDR2 is ANQGSEA.

This chain joins TRBV4-2 and TRBJ1-2; maybe TRBD1 (5 bases). V lost 0 bases to trimming and J lost 8 bases, with 13 bases between them. Germline V lookup: CDR1 LGHNA, CDR2 YNFKEQ. The CDR3 consists of 14 residues. The CDR3 is CASSQDRGSGGYTF. The DNA for the CDR3 is TGTGCCAGCAGCCAAGATCGGGGGTCCGGGGGCTACACCTTC.

This chain joins TRBV18 and TRBJ1-5; D not certain. CDR1 KGHSH and CDR2 LQKENI come from the germline V gene. Between the trimmed V and J ends, which lost 2 bases and 2 bases, there was a span of 10 bases. This CDR3 has 15 amino acids. In nucleotides, the CDR3 is TGTGCCAGCTCACCAGAGCTCGGAGGCAATCAGCCCCAGCATTTT. Amino acid sequence: CASSPELGGNQPQHF. The complete variable domain, with remaining parts taken from reference TRBV18 and TRBJ1-5, reads NAGVMQNPRHLVRRRGQEARLRCSPMKGHSHVYWYRQLPEEGLKFMVYLQKENIIDESGMPKERFSAEFPKEGPSILRIQQVVRGDSAAYFCASSPELGGNQPQHFGDGTRLSIL.

CDR3 nucleotide sequence: TGTGCCAGCTCACCATCGCTCCAGGGGTCGACTGAAGCTTTCTTT. Translation gives CASSPSLQGSTEAFF. This rearrangement joins TRBV18 to TRBJ1-1; D is perhaps TRBD1 (6 bases). The CDR3 is 15 amino acids. V lost 2 bases, J lost 5 bases, and 15 bases lay in between. The germline CDR1 and CDR2 sequences are KGHSH and LQKENI.

The chain couples TRBV6-5 to TRBJ2-2; D uncertain. V shed 5 bases and J shed 4 bases, with 8 bases lying between them. CDR1 is MNHEY and CDR2 is SVGAGI in the germline V gene. The length of the CDR3 is 13 residues. DNA for the CDR3: TGTGCCAGCAGTCCTCGTCGCACCGGGGAGCTGTTTTTT. It codes for CASSPRRTGELFF.

The genes are TRBV5-3 and TRBJ2-4; 11 positions match TRBD2. TRBV5-3 is an ORF, with its function uncertain. The CDR3 runs 16 residues. With 4 bases clipped from V and 3 bases from J, the junction kept 6 bases outside the gene matches. Written as DNA, the CDR3 is TGTGCCAGAAGCCACGGGACTAGCGGTTACAAAAACATTCAGTACTTC. It is translated as CARSHGTSGYKNIQYF.

V and J are TRBV12-5 and TRBJ2-1; 8 nucleotides line up with TRBD2. Germline V lookup: CDR1 LGHNT, CDR2 FRNRAP. After removal of 9 bases from V and 6 bases from J, the junction contained 7 bases not matched to a gene. The CDR3 loop spans 13 amino acids. This chain's CDR3 is CASHSGTSNEQFF. For the CDR3, the DNA is TGTGCTAGCCATTCCGGGACTAGCAATGAGCAGTTCTTC.

V is TRBV7-6 and J is TRBJ1-6; D remains unclear. CDR1 is SGHVS, CDR2 FNYEAQ, per germline. Trimming removed 5 bases at V and 9 bases at J, with 17 bases between. CDR3 size: 15 residues. The CDR3 loop is CASSPIARGGSPLHF. As DNA, the CDR3 is TGTGCCAGCAGCCCTATTGCCCGAGGCGGTTCACCCCTCCACTTT.